This T cell receptor beta chain was found in a study of CXCR3-negative and CXCR3-positive naive CD8 T cells. General study findings and limits: For CXCR3-positive naive cells, TRB CDR3s were more hydrophobic than those of CXCR3-negative naive cells.

On this clonotype: Its target is unknown.

cDNA libraries for TRB were generated by 5' RACE incorporating UMI labels. TCRdb re-analyzed the 5' RACE reads; it lists each CDR3 protein once, without DNA. The sample table sets out roughly 130,000 distinct CDR3 sequences. The CDR3 has 16 amino acids. From germline, CDR1 is SQVTM and CDR2 ANQGSEA. The chain carries TRBV29-1 and TRBJ1-1; TCRdb selects TRBD1, and the lack of DNA leaves this call unchecked. The material sequenced was naive CXCR3+ CD8+ T cells from blood. Noted subset: CD45RO-CCR7+CD27+CD95- naive CD8+ T cells expressing CXCR3 (TNR3+). This sequence was found in a human donor in good health. Some clones in this sample may be carry-over from other donors' samples. The CDR3 spells CSVEDRGGSLSFEAFF.